This is a list of T cell receptor beta chains from one sample in a study of OX40 agonist ivuxolimab in advanced cancers. The assay was immunoSEQ multiplex PCR, and TCRdb's table has in-frame clones only and misses some. The table includes about 110,000 clones, approximately 90% detected once. This material consisted of CD4+ or CD8+ T cells sorted from blood, taken in a trial of the OX40 agonist ivuxolimab. These receptors came from an adult with an advanced solid tumor such as melanoma, head and neck, liver or kidney cancer. The CDR3 runs from the conserved cysteine through the conserved F or W. A D gene is named only where the DNA matches it firmly.

cdr3_nt: TGTGCCAGCAGCTTATTTTCCGGGGCGGATACGCAGTATTTT
cdr3_aa: CASSLFSGADTQYF
cdr3_length: 14
d_call: -
v_call: TRBV7-3
j_call: TRBJ2-3

cdr3_nt: TGTGCCAGCATGGAGGGTAATTCACCCCTCCACTTT
cdr3_aa: CASMEGNSPLHF
cdr3_length: 12
d_call: -
v_call: TRBV6-5
j_call: TRBJ1-6

cdr3_nt: TGTACCAGCAGTGGACGCCACTATAATTCACCCCTCCACTTT
cdr3_aa: CTSSGRHYNSPLHF
cdr3_length: 14
d_call: -
v_call: TRBV27
j_call: TRBJ1-6

cdr3_nt: TGTGCCAGCCACGAGAAGCGGCAGACAGATACGCAGTATTTT
cdr3_aa: CASHEKRQTDTQYF
cdr3_length: 14
d_call: -
v_call: TRBV11-3
j_call: TRBJ2-3

cdr3_nt: TGTGCCAGCTCGGGGGCCGGGACACGGGCGGATACGCAGTATTTT
cdr3_aa: CASSGAGTRADTQYF
cdr3_length: 15
d_call: -
v_call: TRBV18
j_call: TRBJ2-3

cdr3_nt: TGTGCCAGCAGTCGACAGAGAGAATACGAGCAGTACTTC
cdr3_aa: CASSRQREYEQYF
cdr3_length: 13
d_call: -
v_call: TRBV6-6
j_call: TRBJ2-7

cdr3_nt: TGCGCCAGCAGCTTGGGGACTAGCGGGAGTGTTGACTACGAGCAGTACTTC
cdr3_aa: CASSLGTSGSVDYEQYF
cdr3_length: 17
d_call: TRBD2
v_call: TRBV5-1
j_call: TRBJ2-7

cdr3_nt: TGTGCCAGCAGTGACGGCCTATTATATGGCTACACCTTC
cdr3_aa: CASSDGLLYGYTF
cdr3_length: 13
d_call: -
v_call: TRBV2
j_call: TRBJ1-2

cdr3_nt: TGTGCCAGTAGTATAAGTCGGACTAGCGGGGAGCTGTTTTTT
cdr3_aa: CASSISRTSGELFF
cdr3_length: 14
d_call: TRBD2
v_call: TRBV19
j_call: TRBJ2-2

cdr3_nt: TGTGCCAGCAGCGGGGGGACAGGCATTGAGACCCAGTACTTC
cdr3_aa: CASSGGTGIETQYF
cdr3_length: 14
d_call: TRBD1
v_call: TRBV9
j_call: TRBJ2-5